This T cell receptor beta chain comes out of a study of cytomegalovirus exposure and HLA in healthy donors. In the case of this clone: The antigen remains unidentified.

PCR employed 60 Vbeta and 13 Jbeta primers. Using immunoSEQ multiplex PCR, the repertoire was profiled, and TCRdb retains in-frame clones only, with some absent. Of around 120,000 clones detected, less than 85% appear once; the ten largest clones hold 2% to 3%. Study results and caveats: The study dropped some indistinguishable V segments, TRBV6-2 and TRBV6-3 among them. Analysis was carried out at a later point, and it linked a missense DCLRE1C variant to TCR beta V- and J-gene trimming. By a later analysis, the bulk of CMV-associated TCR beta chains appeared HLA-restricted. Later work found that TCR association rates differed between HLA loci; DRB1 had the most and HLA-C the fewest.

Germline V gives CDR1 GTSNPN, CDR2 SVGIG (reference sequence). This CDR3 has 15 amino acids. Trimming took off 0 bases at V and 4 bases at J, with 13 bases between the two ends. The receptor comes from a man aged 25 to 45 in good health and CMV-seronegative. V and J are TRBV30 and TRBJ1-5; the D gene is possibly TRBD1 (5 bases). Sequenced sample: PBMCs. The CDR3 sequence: CAWSVSGLLNQPQHF. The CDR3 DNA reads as TGTGCCTGGAGTGTTTCGGGACTACTGAATCAGCCCCAGCATTTT.